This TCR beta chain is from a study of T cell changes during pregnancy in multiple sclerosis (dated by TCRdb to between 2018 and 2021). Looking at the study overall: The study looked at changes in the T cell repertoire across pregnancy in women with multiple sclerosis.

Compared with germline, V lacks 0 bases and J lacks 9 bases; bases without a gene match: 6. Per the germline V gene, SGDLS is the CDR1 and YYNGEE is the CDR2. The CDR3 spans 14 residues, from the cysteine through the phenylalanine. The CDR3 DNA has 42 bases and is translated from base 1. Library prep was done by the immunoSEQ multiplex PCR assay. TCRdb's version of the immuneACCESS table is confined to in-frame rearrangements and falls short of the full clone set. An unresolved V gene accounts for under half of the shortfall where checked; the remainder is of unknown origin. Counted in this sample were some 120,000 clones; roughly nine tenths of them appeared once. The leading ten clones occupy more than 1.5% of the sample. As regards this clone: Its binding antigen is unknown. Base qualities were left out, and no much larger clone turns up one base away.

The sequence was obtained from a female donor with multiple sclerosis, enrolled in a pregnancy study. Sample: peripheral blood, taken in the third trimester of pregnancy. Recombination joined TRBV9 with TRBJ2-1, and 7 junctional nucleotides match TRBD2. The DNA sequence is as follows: TGTGCCAGCAGCGTAGGGGGCGGGAGAACTGAGCAGTTCTTC. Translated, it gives CASSVGGGRTEQFF.